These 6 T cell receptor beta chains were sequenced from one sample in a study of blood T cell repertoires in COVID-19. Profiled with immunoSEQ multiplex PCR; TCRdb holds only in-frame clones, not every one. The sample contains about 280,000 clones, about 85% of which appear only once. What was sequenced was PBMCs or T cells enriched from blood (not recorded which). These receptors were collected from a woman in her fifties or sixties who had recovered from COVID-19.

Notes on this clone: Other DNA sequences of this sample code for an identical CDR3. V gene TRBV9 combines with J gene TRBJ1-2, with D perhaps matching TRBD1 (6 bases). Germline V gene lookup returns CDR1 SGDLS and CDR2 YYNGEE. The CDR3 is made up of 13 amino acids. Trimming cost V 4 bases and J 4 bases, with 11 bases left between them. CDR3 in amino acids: CASSPRGSYGYTF. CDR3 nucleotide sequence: TGTGCCAGCAGCCCCAGGGGTTCCTATGGCTACACCTTC.

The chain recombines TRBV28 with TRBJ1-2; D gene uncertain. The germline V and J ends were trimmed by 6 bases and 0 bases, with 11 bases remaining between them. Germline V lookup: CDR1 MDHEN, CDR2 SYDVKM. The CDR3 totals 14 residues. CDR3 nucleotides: TGTGCCAGCAGCACGTCCCCGGCTAACTATGGCTACACCTTC. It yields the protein CASSTSPANYGYTF.

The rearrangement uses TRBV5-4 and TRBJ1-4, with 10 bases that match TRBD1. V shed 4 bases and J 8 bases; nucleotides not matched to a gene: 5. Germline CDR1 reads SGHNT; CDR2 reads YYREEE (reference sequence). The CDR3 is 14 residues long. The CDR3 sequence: CASSRQGAVEKLFF. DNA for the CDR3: TGTGCCAGCAGCCGACAGGGGGCGGTCGAAAAACTGTTTTTT. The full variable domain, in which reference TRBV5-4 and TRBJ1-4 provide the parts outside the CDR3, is ETGVTQSPTHLIKTRGQQVTLRCSSQSGHNTVSWYQQALGQGPQFIFQYYREEENGRGNFPPRFSGLQFPNYSSELNVNALELDDSALYLCASSRQGAVEKLFFGSGTQLSVL.

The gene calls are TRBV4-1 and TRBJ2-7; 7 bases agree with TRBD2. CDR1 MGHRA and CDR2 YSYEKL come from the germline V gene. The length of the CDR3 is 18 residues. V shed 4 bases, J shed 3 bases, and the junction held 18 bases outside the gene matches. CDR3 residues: CASSPAGWGVKSGYEQYF. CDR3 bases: TGCGCCAGCAGCCCAGCGGGATGGGGGGTGAAGAGCGGCTACGAGCAGTACTTC.

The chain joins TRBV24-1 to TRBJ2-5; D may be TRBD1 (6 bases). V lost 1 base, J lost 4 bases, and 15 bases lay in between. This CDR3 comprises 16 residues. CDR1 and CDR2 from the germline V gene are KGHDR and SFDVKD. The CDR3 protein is CATSDFTETGVETQYF. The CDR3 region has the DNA TGTGCCACCAGTGATTTTACGGAGACAGGTGTAGAGACCCAGTACTTC.

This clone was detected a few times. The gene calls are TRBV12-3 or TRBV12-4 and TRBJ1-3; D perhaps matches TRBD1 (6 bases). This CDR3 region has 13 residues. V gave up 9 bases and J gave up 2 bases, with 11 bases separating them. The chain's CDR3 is CASDAGAGNTIYF. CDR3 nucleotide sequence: TGTGCCAGTGATGCAGGGGCTGGAAACACCATATATTTT.